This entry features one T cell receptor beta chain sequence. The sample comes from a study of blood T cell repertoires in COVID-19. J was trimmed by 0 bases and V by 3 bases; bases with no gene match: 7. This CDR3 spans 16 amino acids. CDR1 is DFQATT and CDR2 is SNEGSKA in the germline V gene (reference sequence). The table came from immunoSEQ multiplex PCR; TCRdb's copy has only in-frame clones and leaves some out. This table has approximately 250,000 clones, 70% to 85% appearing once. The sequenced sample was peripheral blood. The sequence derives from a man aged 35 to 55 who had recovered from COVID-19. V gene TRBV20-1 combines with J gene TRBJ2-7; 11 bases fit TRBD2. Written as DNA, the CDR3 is TGCAGTGCTAGTGTGTACACTAGCGGGAGCTCCTACGAGCAGTACTTC. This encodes CSASVYTSGSSYEQYF.